A single sample gave rise to the 28 T cell receptor beta chains below, sequenced in a study of T cells in Graves' hyperthyroidism and ophthalmopathy. The TCR beta CDR3 regions underwent amplification using RNA transcripts as the source. HTBI primers were used for first-round RT-PCR of the TCR CDR3. TCRdb re-called the multiplex PCR reads with MiXCR, one entry per CDR3 protein. The top ten clones hold around a third of a sample with approximately 420,000 distinct CDR3 sequences, 15% of them seen once. The sequenced sample consisted of blood. The receptors stem from a woman aged 25-40 years with Graves' hyperthyroidism.

The chain combines TRBV5-1 with TRBJ1-4; possibly TRBD1 for D (5 bases). Germline loops: CDR1 SGHRS, CDR2 YFSETQ. CDR3 length: 14 amino acids. V was clipped by 1 base and J by 5 bases, with 9 bases between them. CDR3 sequence (DNA): TGCGCCAGCAGCTTGAGACAGCGCAATGAAAAACTGTTTTTT. Residues: CASSLRQRNEKLFF. Drawing the rest from reference TRBV5-1 and TRBJ1-4, the complete variable domain is KAGVTQTPRYLIKTRGQQVTLSCSPISGHRSVSWYQQTPGQGLQFLFEYFSETQRNKGNFPGRFSGRQFSNSRSEMNVSTLELGDSALYLCASSLRQRNEKLFFGSGTQLSVL.

In DNA, the CDR3 is TGTGCCAGCAGCCAAGCTCCCATAAGCGGGAGTTACGAGCAGTACTTC. Protein product: CASSQAPISGSYEQYF. J is TRBJ2-7 and V is TRBV4-2; 8 bases align to TRBD2. Unmatched junction bases numbered 9, after V lost 1 base and J lost 4 bases. Germline V gene data show CDR1 as LGHNA and CDR2 as YNFKEQ. This CDR3 is 16 amino acids long.

This clonotype has just a few counts. The V call is TRBV5-1, the J call TRBJ2-5, with 9 positions matching TRBD2. The length of the CDR3 is 16 residues. Trimming cost V 0 bases and J 5 bases; bases outside gene matches: 8. The germline V gene has CDR1 SGHRS and CDR2 YFSETQ. CDR3 DNA: TGCGCCAGCAGCTTGGACGTAGCGGGAGTTGGGGAGACCCAGTACTTC. As protein: CASSLDVAGVGETQYF.

This clonotype came up many times. The V call is TRBV5-1, the J call TRBJ1-4; 7 nucleotides line up with TRBD1. The CDR3 has 14 amino acids. The V segment lost 0 bases and the J segment 8 bases; nucleotides outside the gene matches: 4. Germline V CDR1 and CDR2: SGHRS, YFSETQ. CDR3 in amino acids: CASSLEGAREKLFF. Here the CDR3 DNA reads TGCGCCAGCAGCTTGGAGGGGGCACGAGAAAAACTGTTTTTT.

The chain carries TRBV29-1 and TRBJ1-1; D remains unclear. Between the trimmed V and J ends, which lost 2 bases and 6 bases, there was a span of 10 bases. The CDR3 has 12 residues. Germline V gives CDR1 SQVTM, CDR2 ANQGSEA. CDR3 region: CSVEKLNPEAFF. CDR3 nucleotides: TGCAGCGTTGAAAAATTAAACCCTGAAGCTTTCTTT.

This clonotype was detected only once. Lacking the conserved final phenylalanine or tryptophan, this CDR3 likely reflects a read error. The chain carries TRBV19 and TRBJ1-2; 8 nucleotides line up with TRBD1. The CDR3 is 14 amino acids. J gave up 6 bases and V 5 bases, and 8 bases lay outside the gene matches. Per germline, CDR1 LNHDA and CDR2 SQIVND (reference sequence). CDR3 in amino acids: CASSPEDRVDGYTS. The DNA of the CDR3 is TGTGCCAGTAGTCCAGAGGACAGGGTGGATGGCTACACCTCC.

The CDR3 nucleotides are TGCAGCGTTGAAGATAAGGGGGAGCAGTACTTC. This translates into CSVEDKGEQYF. V and J are TRBV29-1 and TRBJ2-7; D is perhaps TRBD1 (5 bases). V was shortened by 0 bases and J by 7 bases, with 7 bases between the two germline ends. This CDR3 is built from 11 residues. Per germline, CDR1 SQVTM and CDR2 ANQGSEA.

This clonotype has a count of ten or more. The chain employs TRBV3-1 and TRBJ2-7; TRBD2 matches 9 bases. The germline V gene encodes CDR1 LGHDT and CDR2 YNNKEL (reference sequence). The CDR3 loop spans 14 amino acids. V dropped 4 bases and J dropped 7; count of bases not matched to a gene: 8. The CDR3 sequence: CASSPLAGVGEQYF. Here the CDR3 DNA reads TGTGCCAGCAGCCCTTTAGCGGGAGTAGGTGAGCAGTACTTC.

A few counts support this clonotype. This CDR3 reads CASSPIAGADTGELFF. The CDR3 DNA sequence: TGTGCCAGCAGCCCCATAGCGGGAGCGGACACCGGGGAGCTGTTTTTT. The chain links TRBV14 to TRBJ2-2; 9 bases are shared with TRBD2. From germline, CDR1 is SGHDN and CDR2 FVKESK. This CDR3 has 16 residues. V lost 4 bases to trimming and J lost 3 bases; unmatched junction nucleotides: 6.

This chain uses TRBV6-1 with TRBJ2-7, with no clear D. Trimming cost V 1 base and J 6 bases, with 10 bases left between them. This CDR3 contains 13 residues. Germline CDR1 and CDR2: MNHNS and SASEGT. The CDR3 DNA is TGTGCCAGCAGTGAAGAGGCGGCGGCCGAGCAGTACTTC. Amino acids: CASSEEAAAEQYF.

The chain links TRBV9 to TRBJ2-2; D gene uncertain. Germline values: CDR1 SGDLS, CDR2 YYNGEE. This CDR3 comprises 13 residues. The ends were cut back, 1 base at V and 7 bases at J, with 8 bases in the middle. CDR3 nucleotides: TGTGCCAGCAGCGTAATGTCTGGCGGGGAGCTGTTTTTT. It specifies CASSVMSGGELFF.

This clonotype occurred many times. The chain combines TRBV7-8 with TRBJ1-1; a possible D gene is TRBD1 (6 bases). The CDR3 is 15 residues long. Germline CDR1 and CDR2: SGHVS and FQNEAQ. The V end was cut by 2 bases, the J end by 3 bases, with 13 bases between. The CDR3 DNA reads as TGTGCCAGCAGCTTAAGAAGGGGGAAGGACACTGAAGCTTTCTTT. It encodes CASSLRRGKDTEAFF.

Comments on this clonotype: A much larger clone lies a single base off, so this may be a read error. The chain couples TRBV3-1 to TRBJ1-1; D is perhaps TRBD1 (5 bases). CDR3 length: 13 amino acids. Trimming took off 3 bases at V and 5 bases at J, with 10 bases between the two ends. From germline, CDR1 is LGHDT and CDR2 YNNKEL (reference sequence). The CDR3 sequence is CASSHKGPTEAFF. The DNA for the CDR3 is TGTGCCAGCAGCCACAAGGGGCCTACTGAAGCTTTCTTT.

This clonotype was seen repeatedly, ten times or more. The rearrangement joins TRBV28 to TRBJ1-3, with D unclear. The germline V gene encodes CDR1 MDHEN and CDR2 SYDVKM. The CDR3 is 15 amino acids. V lost 7 bases and J 0 bases, leaving 13 bases between the germline ends. This CDR3 is CASIGSRSSGNTIYF. In DNA form, the CDR3 reads TGTGCCAGCATCGGCTCTCGAAGCTCTGGAAACACCATATATTTT.

With respect to this clonotype: A much more abundant neighbour one base away suggests this may be a read error. The V gene is TRBV20-1, the J gene TRBJ2-5, with TRBD1 matching over 8 bases. The trim removed 3 bases at V and 7 bases at J, leaving 4 bases unmatched. The germline CDR1 and CDR2 sequences are DFQATT and SNEGSKA (reference sequence). This CDR3 is 12 amino acids long. CDR3 residues: CSARQGARTQYF. DNA for the CDR3: TGCAGTGCTAGGCAGGGGGCACGGACCCAGTACTTC.

This chain links TRBV7-2 with TRBJ2-2; D remains unclear. The V end lost 5 bases, the J end lost 6 bases, and 16 bases lay between the germline ends. The CDR3 is 15 residues long. CDR1 is SGHTA, CDR2 FQGNSA, per germline. The chain's CDR3 is CASSVPSPLAGELFF. CDR3 in DNA: TGTGCCAGCAGCGTCCCTTCCCCTTTGGCCGGGGAGCTGTTTTTT.

The chain couples TRBV6-2 or TRBV6-3 to TRBJ1-2, with D maybe TRBD1 (6 bases). Germline V gives CDR1 MNHEY, CDR2 SVGEGT. Trimming took off 5 bases at V and 2 bases at J, with 15 bases between the two ends. The CDR3 extends over 15 amino acids. The CDR3 sequence: CASSPRDIRNYGYTF. The CDR3 nucleotides are TGTGCCAGCAGTCCCCGGGACATCCGAAACTATGGCTACACCTTC.

This clonotype was detected a few times. This rearrangement joins TRBV20-1 to TRBJ2-1; 10 positions match TRBD2. The CDR3 spans 15 residues. The V gene's germline CDR1 is DFQATT and CDR2 SNEGSKA (reference sequence). Germline trimming cut 3 bases from V and 3 bases from J; bases unmatched to any gene: 5. CDR3 sequence (DNA): TGCAGTGCTAGCGCTAGCGGGAGAGGCTACAATGAGCAGTTCTTC. It specifies CSASASGRGYNEQFF.

This clonotype was counted many times. The chain carries TRBV20-1 and TRBJ2-6; the D gene is possibly TRBD2 (7 bases). The V end lost 5 bases, the J end lost 0 bases, and 14 bases lay between the germline ends. The CDR3 is made up of 16 amino acids. Per the germline V gene, CDR1 is DFQATT and CDR2 is SNEGSKA (reference sequence). Here the CDR3 DNA reads TGCAGTGCTGAATCGGGGGGCCCCTCTGGGGCCAACGTCCTGACTTTC. Its protein product is CSAESGGPSGANVLTF.

This clonotype was picked up a small number of times. The chain combines TRBV18 with TRBJ1-1; 8 bases map to TRBD1. The CDR3 is made up of 12 amino acids. From germline, CDR1 is KGHSH and CDR2 LQKENI. J lost 9 bases, V lost 5 bases, and 5 bases had no gene match. CDR3 protein: CASSADRAQAFF. The CDR3 coding sequence is TGTGCCAGCTCAGCGGACAGGGCCCAAGCTTTCTTT.

In this sample, this clonotype turned up many times. V gene TRBV7-9 combines with J gene TRBJ2-1; possibly TRBD1 or TRBD2 for D (5 bases each). Between the trimmed V and J ends, which lost 0 bases and 3 bases, there was a span of 9 bases. The CDR3 runs to 15 residues. Germline V gene lookup returns CDR1 SEHNR and CDR2 FQNEAQ (reference sequence). This CDR3 is CASSLALGVYNEQFF. CDR3 nucleotides: TGTGCCAGCAGCTTAGCTCTGGGGGTCTACAATGAGCAGTTCTTC. Supplemented by reference TRBV7-9 and TRBJ2-1, the full variable domain reads DTGVSQNPRHKITKRGQNVTFRCDPISEHNRLYWYRQTLGQGPEFLTYFQNEAQLEKSRLLSDRFSAERPKGSFSTLEIQRTEQGDSAMYLCASSLALGVYNEQFFGPGTRLTVL.

The count of this clonotype is one. A much more abundant neighbour one base away suggests this may be a read error. The chain uses TRBV13 and TRBJ2-1; TRBD1 might be the D (5 bases). Germline V gives CDR1 PRHDT, CDR2 FYEKMQ (reference sequence). Trimming stripped 5 bases from V and 4 bases from J, with 12 bases between. The CDR3 spans 14 residues. In nucleotides, the CDR3 is TGTGCCAGCAGCCGCAGACAGATTTACAATGAGCAGTTCTTC. Residues: CASSRRQIYNEQFF.

The chain combines TRBV27 with TRBJ1-2; TRBD1 agrees at 10 bases. The CDR3 is 14 amino acids. V shed 0 bases, J shed 7 bases, and the junction held 2 bases outside the gene matches. Germline V CDR1 and CDR2: MNHEY, SMNVEV (reference sequence). In DNA form, the CDR3 reads TGTGCCAGCAGTTTATCCGGGACAGGGGCTGGCTACACCTTC. Translating it yields CASSLSGTGAGYTF.

In the case of this clonotype: Since a much larger clone is just one base distant, this may be a read error. The chain recombines TRBV5-4 with TRBJ1-5, with D tentatively TRBD1 (6 bases). CDR3 size: 15 residues. From germline, CDR1 is SGHNT and CDR2 YYREEE (reference sequence). The CDR3 spells CPSSSVGGSNQPQHF. DNA of the CDR3: TGTCCCAGCAGCTCCGTAGGGGGTAGCAATCAGCCCCAGCATTTT.

This clonotype was counted between two and nine times. This sequence joins TRBV20-1 and TRBJ1-5; D remains unclear. Per the germline V gene, CDR1 is DFQATT and CDR2 is SNEGSKA (reference sequence). The V end lost 6 bases, the J end lost 1 base, and 7 bases lay between the germline ends. The CDR3 covers 12 residues. CDR3 sequence reads: CSAASSNQPQHF. The CDR3 region has the DNA TGCAGTGCCGCGAGCAGCAATCAGCCCCAGCATTTT.

This clonotype was observed at least ten times. V and J are TRBV7-2 and TRBJ2-5, with D perhaps matching TRBD1 (5 bases). V was pared by 2 bases and J by 1 base, with 5 bases between. This CDR3 comprises 13 residues. Germline lookup yields CDR1 SGHTA and CDR2 FQGNSA. This chain's CDR3 is CASSLQGQETQYF. Written as DNA, the CDR3 is TGTGCCAGCAGCTTACAGGGCCAAGAGACCCAGTACTTC.

The chain employs TRBV6-5 and TRBJ2-7, with TRBD1 matching over 8 bases. The CDR3 is 14 residues long. Trimming took 8 bases from V and 3 from J; bases not matched to a gene: 9. Germline loops: CDR1 MNHEY, CDR2 SVGAGI. The CDR3 loop reads CASVPTGASYEQYF. The CDR3 DNA sequence: TGTGCCAGCGTTCCGACAGGGGCTAGCTACGAGCAGTACTTC.

Ten or more counts support this clonotype. The chain recombines TRBV20-1 with TRBJ2-7, with 9 nucleotides matching TRBD2. Germline V gene sequence: CDR1 DFQATT, CDR2 SNEGSKA (reference sequence). The CDR3 contains 15 residues. V was pared by 5 bases and J by 5 bases, with 13 bases of the junction left unmatched. CDR3 sequence reads: CSASPGGGRANEQYF. CDR3 bases: TGCAGTGCTTCCCCGGGGGGCGGGAGGGCAAACGAGCAGTACTTC.